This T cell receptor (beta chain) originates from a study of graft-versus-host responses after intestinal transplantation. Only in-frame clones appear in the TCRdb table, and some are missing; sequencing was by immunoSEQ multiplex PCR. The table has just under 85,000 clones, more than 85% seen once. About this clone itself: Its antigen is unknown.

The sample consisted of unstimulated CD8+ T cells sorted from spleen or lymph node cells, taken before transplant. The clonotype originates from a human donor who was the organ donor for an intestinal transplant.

The CDR3 nucleotides read TGTGCCAGCAGCTTCGGGAGTTACGAGCAGTACTTC. Translation gives CASSFGSYEQYF. The chain combines TRBV13 with TRBJ2-7, with D maybe TRBD2 (6 bases). Trimming took off 3 bases at V and 4 bases at J, with 7 bases between the two ends. CDR3 size: 12 residues. Per germline, CDR1 PRHDT and CDR2 FYEKMQ (reference sequence).